The T cell receptor (beta chain) under discussion was sequenced for a study of CD8 T cells in ankylosing spondylitis. Broader study findings: Disease-linked clones had a CD8+ phenotype and relatively low frequency in peripheral blood. Among TCR beta sequences, a motif of eight highly homologous variants appeared characteristic of ankylosing spondylitis blood.

This clonotype was observed many times. Its specificity is not known. Per germline, CDR1 MNHEY and CDR2 SMNVEV (reference sequence). Trimming stripped 4 bases from V and 7 bases from J, with 11 bases between. The CDR3 has 12 amino acids. In TCRdb, the 5' RACE reads were re-called with MiXCR into one record per CDR3 protein. Among 100,000 to 150,000 distinct CDR3 sequences listed, around 7% were seen once. The chain recombines TRBV27 with TRBJ2-7, with no clear D. The sample was blood, either unsorted or a sorted T cell fraction (not recorded which). The sequence was collected from a male donor with ankylosing spondylitis or in good health (not recorded which). The CDR3 DNA is TGTGCCAGCAGTTCTAATATAAGAGAGCAGTACTTC. Translation gives CASSSNIREQYF.